The next 10 T cell receptor beta chains were all read from a single sample in a study of CD8+CD57+ T cells in acquired aplastic anemia. Genomic DNA acted as the template from which TCR beta VDJ combination and CDR3 sequence profiling were carried out. TCRdb reprocessed the reads with MiXCR, giving one entry per CDR3 protein. The data show approximately 250,000 distinct CDR3 sequences, with 82% seen just once and 42% held by the top ten. Patients picked for sequencing had shown CD8+CD57+ cell expansion detected by flow cytometry. Sequenced: sorted CD4+, CD8+, or CD8+CD57+ T cells (not recorded which) from PBMCs. The receptors were sampled from a human donor with aplastic anemia.

Of note for this clonotype: At one end, the junction sequence differs from germline, possibly due to a read error. The chain has TRBV2 and TRBJ2-7; D may match TRBD1 or TRBD2 (6 bases each). Germline V lookup: CDR1 SNHLY, CDR2 FYNNEI. CDR3 length equals 14 residues. The CDR3 here is CATRDGGPATQYFF. The CDR3 bases are TGTGCCACCAGGGACGGGGGCCCAGCCACCCAGTATTTTTTC.

The J gene is TRBJ2-7, the V gene TRBV7-6; D may be TRBD1 (5 bases). There are 12 residues in the CDR3. V lost 8 bases and J 2 bases, leaving 10 bases between the germline ends. The germline V gene encodes CDR1 SGHVS and CDR2 FNYEAQ. Here the CDR3 DNA reads TGTGCCAGCGGTCAGGGAACCTACGAGCAGTACTTC. Protein sequence: CASGQGTYEQYF.

Details on this clonotype: Here the CDR3 omits its conserved ending phenylalanine or tryptophan, so a read error is the likely source. The limits of the CDR3 on the DNA are not certain, so only TCRdb's listed CDR3 is given. The CDR3 spells CASSVVLGATSST. The chain recombines TRBV7-2 with TRBJ2-3; the table's TRBD1 call for D was not verified on the DNA. CDR1 and CDR2 (germline): SGHTA, FQGNSA. 13 amino acids form the CDR3, both terminal residues included.

The CDR3 DNA is TGTGCCAGCAGCTCCGGTGTTACGGGTGACAATGTCGCCTTCTTT. Its translation is CASSSGVTGDNVAFF. The chain links TRBV7-8 to TRBJ1-1; the D is unclear. Per germline, CDR1 SGHVS and CDR2 FQNEAQ. The CDR3 spans 15 residues. The germline V and J ends were trimmed by 4 bases and 14 bases, with 26 bases remaining between them. The whole variable domain, remainder taken from reference TRBV7-8 and TRBJ1-1, is GAGVSQSPRYKVAKRGQDVALRCDPISGHVSLFWYQQALGQGPEFLTYFQNEAQLDKSGLPSDRFFAERPEGSVSTLKIQRTQQEDSAVYLCASSSGVTGDNVAFFGQGTRLTVV.

This clonotype was observed a few times. The CDR3 does not end in the conserved phenylalanine or tryptophan, so this is likely a read error. The chain has TRBV24-1 and TRBJ2-2; unclear D gene. The length of the CDR3 is 13 residues. Germline CDR1 KGHDR, CDR2 SFDVKD. V was clipped by 4 bases and J by 2 bases, with 4 bases between them. CDR3 loop: CATSDRNTGELFL. In DNA form, the CDR3 reads TGTGCCACCAGTGACCGTAACACCGGGGAGCTGTTTCTT.

The chain uses TRBV7-6 and TRBJ2-3, with TRBD1 as a possible D gene (6 bases). Trimming removed 1 base at V and 11 bases at J, with 22 bases between. Germline loops: CDR1 SGHVS, CDR2 FNYEAQ. This CDR3 comprises 16 residues. In DNA, the CDR3 is TGTGCCAGCAGCTTAGGCCACGGGACAAAAGAGACTAAGCAGTATTTT. Protein: CASSLGHGTKETKQYF. Variable domain in full (rest from reference TRBV7-6 and TRBJ2-3): GAGVSQSPRYKVTKRGQDVALRCDPISGHVSLYWYRQALGQGPEFLTYFNYEAQQDKSGLPNDRFSAERPEGSISTLTIQRTEQRDSAMYRCASSLGHGTKETKQYFGPGTRLTVL.

Remarks on this clonotype: Here the CDR3 omits its conserved ending phenylalanine or tryptophan, so a read error is the likely source. Because the CDR3's place on the DNA is in doubt, the DNA is left out and the CDR3 is given as listed by TCRdb. The chain links TRBV7-2 to TRBJ2-3; TRBD1 is the table's D call, not checked against the DNA. The CDR3 is 13 amino acids in total, end residues counted. Germline CDR1 is SGHTA and CDR2 is FQGNSA. Here the CDR3 reads CASSVGGAAETYY.

The genes are TRBV7-3 and TRBJ2-5; D uncertain. Germline loops: CDR1 SGHTA, CDR2 FQGTGA. This CDR3 is built from 14 residues. Trimming cost V 5 bases and J 5 bases, with 15 bases left between them. The CDR3 is CASSRAREHETQYF. As DNA, the CDR3 is TGTGCCAGCAGCAGAGCGAGAGAGCACGAGACCCAGTACTTC.

Remarks on this clonotype: The CDR3 does not close with the conserved phenylalanine or tryptophan, likely indicating a read error. The DNA is omitted, as the CDR3 cannot be located on it reliably, and the CDR3 follows TCRdb's listing. J is TRBJ1-1 and V is TRBV7-9. The CDR3 spans 12 residues, counting both ends. Per germline, CDR1 SEHNR and CDR2 FQNEAQ (reference sequence). The CDR3 protein is CASSFHRSEGID.

About this clonotype: Its ends do not fully match the called genes, so a read error is possible. This chain joins TRBV9 and TRBJ2-5; weak D call: TRBD2 (5 bases). There are 14 residues in the CDR3. CDR1 and CDR2 from the germline V gene are SGDLS and YYNGEE. In nucleotides, the CDR3 is TGTGCCAGCGGAAGAGGTAGCGAGCAAGAGTACTTGGACTTC. This translates into CASGRGSEQEYLDF. The full variable domain, with the rest looked up from reference TRBV9 and TRBJ2-5, is DSGVTQTPKHLITATGQRVTLRCSPRSGDLSVYWYQQSLDQGLQFLIQYYNGEERAKGNILERFSAQQFPDLHSELNLSSLELGDSALYFCASGRGSEQEYLDFGPGTRLLVL.